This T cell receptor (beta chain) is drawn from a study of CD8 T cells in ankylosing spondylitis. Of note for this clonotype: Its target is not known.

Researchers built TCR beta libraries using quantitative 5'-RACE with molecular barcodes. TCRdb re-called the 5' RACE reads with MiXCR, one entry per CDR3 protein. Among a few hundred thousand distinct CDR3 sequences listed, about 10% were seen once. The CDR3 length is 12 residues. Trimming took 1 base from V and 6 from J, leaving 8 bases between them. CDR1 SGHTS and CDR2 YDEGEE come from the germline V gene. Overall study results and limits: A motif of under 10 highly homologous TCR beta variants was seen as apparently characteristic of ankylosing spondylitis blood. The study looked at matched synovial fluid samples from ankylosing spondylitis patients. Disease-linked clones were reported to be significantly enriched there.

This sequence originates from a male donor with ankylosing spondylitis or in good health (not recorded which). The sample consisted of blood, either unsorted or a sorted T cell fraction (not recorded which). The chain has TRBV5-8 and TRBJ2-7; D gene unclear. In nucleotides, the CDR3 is TGTGCCAGCAGCTTGATGCGACTCGAGCAGTACTTC. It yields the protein CASSLMRLEQYF.